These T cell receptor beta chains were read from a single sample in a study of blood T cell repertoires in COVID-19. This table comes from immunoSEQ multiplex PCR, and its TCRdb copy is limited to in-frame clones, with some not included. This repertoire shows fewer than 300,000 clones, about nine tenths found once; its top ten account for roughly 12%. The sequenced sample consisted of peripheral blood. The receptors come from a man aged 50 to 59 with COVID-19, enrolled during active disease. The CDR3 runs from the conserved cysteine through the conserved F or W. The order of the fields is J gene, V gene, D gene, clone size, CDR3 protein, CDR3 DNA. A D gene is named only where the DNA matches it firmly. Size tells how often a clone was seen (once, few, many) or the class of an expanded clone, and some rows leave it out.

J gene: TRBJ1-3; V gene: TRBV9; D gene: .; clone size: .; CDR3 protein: CASSVAGGEGTSGNTIYF; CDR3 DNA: TGTGCCAGCAGCGTAGCTGGTGGGGAGGGCACCTCTGGAAACACCATATATTTT
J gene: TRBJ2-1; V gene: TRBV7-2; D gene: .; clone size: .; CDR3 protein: CASSDLGLSYNEQFF; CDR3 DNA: TGTGCCAGCAGTGATCTTGGCCTCTCCTACAATGAGCAGTTCTTC
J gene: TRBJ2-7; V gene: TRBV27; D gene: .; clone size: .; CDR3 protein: CASSLGTSYEQYF; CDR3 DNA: TGTGCCAGCAGCCTCGGGACTTCCTACGAGCAGTACTTC
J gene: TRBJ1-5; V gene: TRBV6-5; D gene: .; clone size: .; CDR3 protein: CASSDNRENQPQHF; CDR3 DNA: TGTGCCAGCAGCGACAACAGGGAAAATCAGCCCCAGCATTTT
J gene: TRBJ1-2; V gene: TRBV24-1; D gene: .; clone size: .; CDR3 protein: CATIRGGAPTSSNYGYTF; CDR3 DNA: TGTGCCACCATTAGGGGGGGGGCCCCTACGTCTTCTAACTATGGCTACACCTTC
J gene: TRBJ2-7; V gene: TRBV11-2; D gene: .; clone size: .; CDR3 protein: CASSLETGTPSEQYF; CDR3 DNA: TGTGCCAGCAGCTTAGAAACCGGGACTCCGTCCGAGCAGTACTTC
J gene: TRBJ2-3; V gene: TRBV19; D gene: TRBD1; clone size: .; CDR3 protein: CASSMGDSVWYPSTDTQYF; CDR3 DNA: TGTGCCAGTAGTATGGGGGACAGCGTGTGGTATCCGAGCACAGATACGCAGTATTTT
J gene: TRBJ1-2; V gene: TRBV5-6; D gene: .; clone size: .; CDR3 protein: CASSTGINYGYTF; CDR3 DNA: TGTGCCAGCAGCACCGGGATTAACTATGGCTACACCTTC
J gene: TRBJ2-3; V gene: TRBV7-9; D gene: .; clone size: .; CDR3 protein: CASSLVVGVGTDTQYF; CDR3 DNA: TGTGCCAGCAGCTTAGTTGTGGGAGTCGGCACAGATACGCAGTATTTT
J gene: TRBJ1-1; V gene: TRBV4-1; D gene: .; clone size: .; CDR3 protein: CASSQGPIGTEAFF; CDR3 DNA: TGCGCCAGCAGCCAAGGGCCAATTGGCACTGAAGCTTTCTTT
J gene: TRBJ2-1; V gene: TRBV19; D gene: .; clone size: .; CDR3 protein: CASSISSSYNEQFF; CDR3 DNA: TGTGCCAGTAGTATAAGTAGCTCCTACAATGAGCAGTTCTTC
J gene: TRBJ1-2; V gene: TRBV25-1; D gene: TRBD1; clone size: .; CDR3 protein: CASSDPRDRGSYGYTF; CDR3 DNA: TGTGCCAGCAGTGACCCCCGGGACAGGGGATCCTATGGCTACACCTTC
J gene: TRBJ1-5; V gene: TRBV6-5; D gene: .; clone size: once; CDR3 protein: CASSYSAGSNQPQHF; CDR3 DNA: TGTGCCAGCAGTTACTCCGCCGGGAGCAATCAGCCCCAGCATTTT
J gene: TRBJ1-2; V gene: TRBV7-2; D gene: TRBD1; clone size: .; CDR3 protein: CASSFNPGQGNYTF; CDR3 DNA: TGTGCCAGCAGCTTTAACCCGGGACAGGGGAACTACACCTTC
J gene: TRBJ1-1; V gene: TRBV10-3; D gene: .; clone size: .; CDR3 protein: CAISGGERGEAFF; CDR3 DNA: TGTGCCATCAGTGGGGGGGAAAGAGGGGAAGCTTTCTTT
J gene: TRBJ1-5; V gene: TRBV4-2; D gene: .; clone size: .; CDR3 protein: CASSQDSRRQPQHF; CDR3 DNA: TGTGCCAGCAGCCAAGATTCTAGGCGCCAGCCCCAGCATTTT
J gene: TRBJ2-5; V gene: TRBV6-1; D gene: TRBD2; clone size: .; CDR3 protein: CASSEALQGLAGGPGQETQYF; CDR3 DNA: TGTGCCAGCAGTGAAGCCCTACAAGGACTAGCGGGAGGGCCGGGACAAGAGACCCAGTACTTC
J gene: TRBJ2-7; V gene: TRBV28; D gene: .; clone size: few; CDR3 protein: CASSFWGGRAEYEQYF; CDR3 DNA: TGTGCCAGCAGTTTTTGGGGGGGGCGCGCCGAGTACGAGCAGTACTTC
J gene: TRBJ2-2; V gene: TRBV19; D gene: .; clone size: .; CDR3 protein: CASSRGSLGELFF; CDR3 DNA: TGTGCCAGTAGTCGGGGGTCGCTCGGGGAGCTGTTTTTT
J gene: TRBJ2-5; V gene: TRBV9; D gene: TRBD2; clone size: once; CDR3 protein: CASSRGGNQETQYF; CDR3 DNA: TGTGCCAGCAGCCGCGGGGGGAACCAAGAGACCCAGTACTTC
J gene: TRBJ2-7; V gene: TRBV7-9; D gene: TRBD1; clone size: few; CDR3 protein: CASSRTGQFPFYEQYF; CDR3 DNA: TGTGCCAGCAGCAGGACGGGACAGTTCCCCTTTTACGAGCAGTACTTC
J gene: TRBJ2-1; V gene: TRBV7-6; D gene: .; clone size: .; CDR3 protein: CASSLRTSESYNEQFF; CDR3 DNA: TGTGCCAGCAGCTTACGAACGTCGGAGTCCTACAATGAGCAGTTCTTC
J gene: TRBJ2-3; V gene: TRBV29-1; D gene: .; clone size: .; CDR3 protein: CSVDLTDTQYF; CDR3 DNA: TGCAGCGTTGATCTCACAGATACGCAGTATTTT
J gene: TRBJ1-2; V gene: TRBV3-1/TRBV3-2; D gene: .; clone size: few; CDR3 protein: CASSPRSGSNYGYTF; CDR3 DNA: TGTGCCAGCAGCCCTCGGTCAGGGTCCAACTATGGCTACACCTTC
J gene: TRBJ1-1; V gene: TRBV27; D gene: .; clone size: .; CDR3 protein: CASSSLRGTEAFF; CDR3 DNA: TGTGCCAGCAGTTCGCTTAGGGGGACTGAAGCTTTCTTT